This TCR beta chain was identified in a study of cytomegalovirus exposure and HLA in healthy donors. This clone occurred a few times. Its antigen is as yet unknown. Whole-study results and caveats: Rates of TCR association differed by HLA locus in a later analysis, with DRB1 highest and HLA-C lowest. One variant, a missense change in DCLRE1C, was linked in a later analysis to TCR beta V- and J-gene trimming.

Primers for the PCR totalled 60 Vbeta and 13 Jbeta. Sequenced by immunoSEQ multiplex PCR; TCRdb stores in-frame clones only, minus some. The table includes some 150,000 clones, 63% detected once. The sequencing input was PBMCs. The source is a woman aged 60 to 75 in good health and CMV-seropositive.

DNA of the CDR3: TGCGCCAGACAAGACAGGCCATCTAGCACAGATACGCAGTATTTT. Translating it yields CARQDRPSSTDTQYF. The chain couples TRBV5-1 to TRBJ2-3, with a tentative D call TRBD1 (6 bases). Trimming took off 8 bases at V and 0 bases at J, with 16 bases between the two ends. Germline assignment: CDR1 SGHRS and CDR2 YFSETQ. This CDR3 has 15 amino acids.